Following are 13 T cell receptor beta chains from one sample sequenced in a study of Ad26.COV2.S vaccination and SARS-CoV-2 variants (dated by TCRdb to 2020 to 2022). Reading the label with the study, this specimen's treatment or condition is: about 20 received Ad26.COV2.S at low or high dose, single or two shots; roughly five received placebo; per-sample allocation not given. Repertoires of vaccine and placebo recipients were sequenced from samples taken on day 63 after the first injection. The library was produced with the immunoSEQ multiplex PCR assay. TCRdb's version of the immuneACCESS table is confined to in-frame rearrangements and falls short of the full clone set. An unresolved V gene accounts for under half of the shortfall where checked; the remainder is of unknown origin. This sample comprises some 370,000 clones, around 82% of them detected only once. The ten largest clonotypes hold about 7.1% of the sample.

Sequencing was performed on peripheral blood, taken in a trial of Ad26.COV2.S vaccine versus placebo. These receptors were collected from a person aged 18-65 years who received the Ad26.COV2.S COVID-19 vaccine or a placebo.

This rearrangement joins TRBV5-1 to TRBJ2-5; no firm D call. Germline V lookup: CDR1 SGHRS, CDR2 YFSETQ. CDR3 length equals 14 residues. Trimming cost V 3 bases and J 3 bases, with 12 bases left between them. CDR3 coding DNA: TGCGCCAGCAGCTGGGATGATGCGAAAGAGACCCAGTACTTC. Its translation: CASSWDDAKETQYF.

Regarding this clone: The identical CDR3 is also encoded by other nucleotide sequences in the sample. The J gene is TRBJ2-1, the V gene TRBV19; 11 nucleotides match TRBD2. V shed 1 base, J shed 4 bases, and the junction held 0 bases outside the gene matches. CDR3 length equals 15 residues. Germline CDR1 LNHDA, CDR2 SQIVND (reference sequence). The CDR3: CASSIGLAGYNEQFF. DNA of the CDR3: TGTGCCAGTAGTATAGGACTAGCGGGGTACAATGAGCAGTTCTTC. Complete variable domain (other parts from reference TRBV19 and TRBJ2-1): DGGITQSPKYLFRKEGQNVTLSCEQNLNHDAMYWYRQDPGQGLRLIYYSQIVNDFQKGDIAEGYSVSREKKESFPLTVTSAQKNPTAFYLCASSIGLAGYNEQFFGPGTRLTVL.

A few counts support this clone. The chain combines TRBV7-3 with TRBJ1-5, with D unresolved. The germline gives CDR1 SGHTA, CDR2 FQGTGA. CDR3 size: 13 residues. Trimming removed 1 base at V and 8 bases at J, with 9 bases between. CDR3 in amino acids: CASSLNLWEPQHF. In DNA, the CDR3 is TGTGCCAGCAGCTTAAATCTCTGGGAGCCCCAGCATTTT.

This chain connects TRBV10-1 to TRBJ2-7, with TRBD2 as a possible D gene (6 bases). The germline gives CDR1 WNHNN, CDR2 SYGVQD (reference sequence). The CDR3 consists of 17 residues. Trimming removed 0 bases from V and 0 bases from J, with 15 bases in between. The CDR3 nucleotides are TGCGCCAGCAGTGAGTCGGGACTGGCGTCACACTCCTACGAGCAGTACTTC. This sequence encodes CASSESGLASHSYEQYF.

The V gene is TRBV6-2 or TRBV6-3, the J gene TRBJ2-4, with 8 bases fitting TRBD2. Germline V gene lookup returns CDR1 MNHEY and CDR2 SVGEGT. V trimming: 2 bases; J trimming: 0 bases; junction bases outside the gene matches: 3. The CDR3 has 16 residues. In nucleotides, the CDR3 is TGTGCCAGCAGTTACGCGGGAGGACAAGCCAAAAACATTCAGTACTTC. The encoded protein is CASSYAGGQAKNIQYF.

The chain combines TRBV5-1 with TRBJ2-1, with D possibly being TRBD1 (6 bases). The length of the CDR3 is 14 residues. Trimming left V 9 bases short and J 0 bases short, with 13 bases between. From germline, CDR1 is SGHRS and CDR2 YFSETQ. The chain's CDR3 is CATRGDPSYNEQFF. DNA for the CDR3: TGCGCCACCAGGGGAGACCCCTCCTACAATGAGCAGTTCTTC.

V usage is TRBV7-2 and J usage is TRBJ2-2; 8 bases match TRBD1. CDR1 SGHTA and CDR2 FQGNSA come from the germline V gene. The V and J ends lost 5 bases and 5 bases, in that order; junction bases with no gene match: 13. CDR3 length: 17 residues. The CDR3 bases are TGTGCCAGCAGCCCAGAACGTGGACAGGGCTTAACCGGGGAGCTGTTTTTT. It translates to CASSPERGQGLTGELFF.

The chain combines TRBV6-5 with TRBJ2-2; D gene unclear. Germline loops: CDR1 MNHEY, CDR2 SVGAGI. The V and J ends lost 3 bases and 6 bases respectively, with 8 bases between them. This CDR3 has 13 amino acids. The chain's CDR3 is CASSYGRAGELFF. CDR3 coding DNA: TGTGCCAGCAGTTATGGTAGGGCCGGGGAGCTGTTTTTT.

This chain joins TRBV5-1 and TRBJ2-7; weak D call: TRBD1 (5 bases). The CDR3 covers 14 residues. CDR1 SGHRS and CDR2 YFSETQ come from the germline V gene. V lost 3 bases to trimming and J lost 7 bases, with 17 bases between them. DNA of the CDR3: TGCGCCAGCAGCTCCCGGCTAGGGGCGGTTGAGCAGTACTTC. Translated, it gives CASSSRLGAVEQYF. Looking up the rest from reference TRBV5-1 and TRBJ2-7 gives the full variable domain: KAGVTQTPRYLIKTRGQQVTLSCSPISGHRSVSWYQQTPGQGLQFLFEYFSETQRNKGNFPGRFSGRQFSNSRSEMNVSTLELGDSALYLCASSSRLGAVEQYFGPGTRLTVT.

The J gene is TRBJ2-5, the V gene TRBV19, with 8 bases identical to TRBD1. Germline loops: CDR1 LNHDA, CDR2 SQIVND (reference sequence). The CDR3 sequence is 13 residues long. Trimming cost V 5 bases and J 5 bases; bases outside gene matches: 4. The CDR3 is CASSVDREETQYF. For the CDR3, the DNA is TGTGCCAGTAGTGTGGACAGGGAGGAGACCCAGTACTTC.

The rearrangement joins TRBV2 to TRBJ1-2; D possibly corresponds to TRBD1 (6 bases). Germline V CDR1 and CDR2: SNHLY, FYNNEI. This CDR3 is built from 14 residues. V lost 10 bases and J 3 bases, leaving 18 bases between the germline ends. The CDR3 loop reads CATLAGARDYGYTF. CDR3 sequence (DNA): TGTGCCACCCTAGCGGGGGCGCGGGACTATGGCTACACCTTC.

The chain couples TRBV6-5 to TRBJ2-1; 12 bases line up with TRBD2. V was clipped by 2 bases and J by 9 bases; unmatched bases: 5. CDR3 size: 15 residues. The germline CDR1 and CDR2 sequences are MNHEY and SVGAGI. CDR3 DNA sequence: TGTGCCAGCAGTTACACGACTAGCGGGAGCGGTGAGCAGTTCTTC. Translation: CASSYTTSGSGEQFF.

This clone was seen a few times. V gene TRBV7-2 combines with J gene TRBJ1-4, with a possible D match to TRBD1 (5 bases). Germline V gene data show CDR1 as SGHTA and CDR2 as FQGNSA. Trimming took 3 bases from V and 8 from J, leaving 13 bases between them. There are 14 residues in the CDR3. The CDR3 here is CASSFNGAMEKLFF. The CDR3 nucleotides are TGTGCCAGCAGCTTTAACGGGGCAATGGAAAAACTGTTTTTT.